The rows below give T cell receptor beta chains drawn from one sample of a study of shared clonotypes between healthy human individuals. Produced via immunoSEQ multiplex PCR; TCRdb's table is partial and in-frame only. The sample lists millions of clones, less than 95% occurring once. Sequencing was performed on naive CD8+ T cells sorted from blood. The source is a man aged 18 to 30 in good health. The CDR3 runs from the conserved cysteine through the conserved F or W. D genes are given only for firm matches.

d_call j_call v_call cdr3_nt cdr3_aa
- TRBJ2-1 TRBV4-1 TGCGCCAGCAGCCAAGAGCCAGGGTTCAATGAGCAGTTCTTC CASSQEPGFNEQFF
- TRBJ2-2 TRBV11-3 TGTGCCAGCAGCTTGGGCGAGGGGTCCGGGGAGCTGTTTTTT CASSLGEGSGELFF
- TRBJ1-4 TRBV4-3 TGCGCCAGCAGCCAAGATTGGGCCGGAAATGAAAAACTGTTTTTT CASSQDWAGNEKLFF
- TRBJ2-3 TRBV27 TGTGCCAGCAGTTTGGCCTGGGGCTTTGATACGCAGTATTTT CASSLAWGFDTQYF
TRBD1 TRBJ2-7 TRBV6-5 TGTGCCAGCAGTTCGCTAAGACAGGGGGGCTACGAGCAGTACTTC CASSSLRQGGYEQYF
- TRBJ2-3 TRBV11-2 TGTGCCAGCAGCCCCGTAGGAGGTACAGATACGCAGTATTTT CASSPVGGTDTQYF
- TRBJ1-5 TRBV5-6 TGTGCCAGCAGCTTGGGCTCAAATCAGCCCCAGCATTTT CASSLGSNQPQHF
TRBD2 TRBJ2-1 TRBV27 TGTGCCAGCAGCGTACTAGCGGGAGAAAGGGGTGGGCAGTTCTTC CASSVLAGERGGQFF
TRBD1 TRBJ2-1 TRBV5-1 TGCGCCAGCAGCTTGGTTCAGGGGGAGTACAATGAGCAGTTCTTC CASSLVQGEYNEQFF
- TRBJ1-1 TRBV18 TGTGCCAGCTCACCAATAGGGAACACTGAAGCTTTCTTT CASSPIGNTEAFF
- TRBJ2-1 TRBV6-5 TGTGCCAGCAGTTCCGACTACAATGAGCAGTTCTTC CASSSDYNEQFF
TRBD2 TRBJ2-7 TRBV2 TGTGCCAGCCTCGAGGGGGGGGCTAGCGGGAGTACCTACGAGCAGTACTTC CASLEGGASGSTYEQYF
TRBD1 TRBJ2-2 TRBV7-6 TGTGCCAGCAGCTTAGACAGGGGCACCGGGGAGCTGTTTTTT CASSLDRGTGELFF
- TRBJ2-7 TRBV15 TGTGCCACCAGCAGATTGGACAGCTCCTACGAGCAGTACTTC CATSRLDSSYEQYF